A single sample is the source of the 9 T cell receptor beta chains below, sequenced in a study of Graves' ophthalmopathy and Graves' hyperthyroidism (dated by TCRdb to the late 2010s). This sample was sequenced with an Illumina HiSeq 2000. For repertoire sequencing, TCR beta CDR3 regions were amplified from RNA transcripts. A first-round RT-PCR used HTBI primers with the Qiagen OneStep RT-PCR kit, followed by a second-round multiplex PCR, size selection and purification. TCRdb reprocessed the public reads (quality trimming at Q25 with fastp, clone calling with MiXCR) and kept in-frame beta chains. Identical CDR3 proteins give one entry, which carries the most common genes and DNA. The sample table holds over 650,000 distinct CDR3 sequences, of which about two fifths were seen once. The ten largest clones take up 3% to 4% of the sample. Sequenced: peripheral blood. The receptor set was obtained from an adult man with Graves' ophthalmopathy.

The genes are TRBV7-9 and TRBJ2-3, with D maybe TRBD2 (7 bases). V lost 3 bases, J lost 2 bases, and 15 bases lay in between. Looked up from germline, CDR1 is SEHNR and CDR2 is FQNEAQ (reference sequence). The CDR3 runs 16 residues. The CDR3 protein is CASSFSRGGVTDTQYF. In nucleotides, the CDR3 is TGTGCCAGCAGCTTCTCAAGGGGGGGGGTCACAGATACGCAGTATTTT.

The V and J genes are TRBV25-1 and TRBJ2-7, with unresolved D. The CDR3 has 12 amino acids. Trimming stripped 5 bases from V and 5 bases from J, with 10 bases between. Germline-derived CDR1 and CDR2 are MGHDK and SYGVNS. CDR3: CASSSSAHEQYF. CDR3 sequence (DNA): TGTGCCAGCAGTTCCAGCGCCCACGAGCAGTACTTC.

As for this clonotype: This likely comes from a read error, as the CDR3 has no conserved phenylalanine or tryptophan at its end. The limits of the CDR3 on the DNA are not certain, so only TCRdb's listed CDR3 is given. The CDR3 reads CASSGGGPGY. The chain employs TRBV25-1 and TRBJ1-6; TRBD1 reflects the table's D call only, with no check against the DNA. CDR1 MGHDK and CDR2 SYGVNS come from the germline V gene. The CDR3 is 10 residues long, ends included.

Concerning this clonotype itself: Since no conserved phenylalanine or tryptophan closes the CDR3, a read error is the likely cause. Here the CDR3 DNA reads TGTGCCAGCAGTTTGGGACTTCCCCAAGAGACCCAGTACTGC. As protein: CASSLGLPQETQYC. The rearrangement joins TRBV12-3 or TRBV12-4 to TRBJ2-5, with a tentative D call TRBD2 (6 bases). The V end was cut by 3 bases, the J end by 1 base, with 9 bases between. The CDR3 is 14 amino acids.

The sample holds many counts of this clonotype. One end of the junction is discordant with germline, which a read error may explain. The CDR3: CASSPERQLNTEAFF. For the CDR3, the DNA is TGCGCCAGCAGCCCCGAACGACAGCTGAACACTGAAGCTTTCTTT. The chain uses TRBV7-9 and TRBJ1-1, with D possibly being TRBD1 (5 bases). This CDR3 contains 15 residues. Germline CDR1 SEHNR, CDR2 FQNEAQ (reference sequence).

This clonotype was recorded many times. The J gene is TRBJ1-2, the V gene TRBV19; unclear D gene. The CDR3 has 12 amino acids. The germline V gene has CDR1 LNHDA and CDR2 SQIVND (reference sequence). V gave up 7 bases and J gave up 3 bases, with 9 bases separating them. The DNA of the CDR3 is TGTGCCAGTACTCAGGACTACTATGGCTACACCTTC. Its translation is CASTQDYYGYTF. Drawing the rest from reference TRBV19 and TRBJ1-2, the complete variable domain is DGGITQSPKYLFRKEGQNVTLSCEQNLNHDAMYWYRQDPGQGLRLIYYSQIVNDFQKGDIAEGYSVSREKKESFPLTVTSAQKNPTAFYLCASTQDYYGYTFGSGTRLTVV.

This clonotype was observed many times. The J gene is TRBJ1-2, the V gene TRBV2, with 7 nucleotides matching TRBD1. CDR3 length: 13 amino acids. Germline V gene data show CDR1 as SNHLY and CDR2 as FYNNEI. The trim removed 3 bases at V and 4 bases at J, leaving 2 bases unmatched. This CDR3 is CASSEGTVYGYTF. Here the CDR3 DNA reads TGTGCCAGCAGTGAGGGGACAGTCTATGGCTACACCTTC.

This clonotype occurred many times. This sequence joins TRBV10-3 and TRBJ2-2; D is uncertain. The germline gives CDR1 ENHRY, CDR2 SYGVKD. CDR3 length equals 15 residues. V was clipped by 10 bases and J by 3 bases, with 18 bases between them. CDR3: CATLTARGDTGELFF. The CDR3 nucleotides are TGTGCCACCCTGACCGCGCGAGGTGACACCGGGGAGCTGTTTTTT.

In its sample, this clonotype was seen a few times. The gene calls are TRBV4-2 and TRBJ2-5; TRBD2 aligns across 13 bases. The CDR3 sequence is 17 residues long. V dropped 1 base and J dropped 5; count of bases not matched to a gene: 7. The V gene's germline CDR1 is LGHNA and CDR2 YNFKEQ. The CDR3 nucleotides are TGTGCCAGCAGCCAAGGCCACACTAGCGGGAGGGGGGAGACCCAGTACTTC. This sequence encodes CASSQGHTSGRGETQYF.